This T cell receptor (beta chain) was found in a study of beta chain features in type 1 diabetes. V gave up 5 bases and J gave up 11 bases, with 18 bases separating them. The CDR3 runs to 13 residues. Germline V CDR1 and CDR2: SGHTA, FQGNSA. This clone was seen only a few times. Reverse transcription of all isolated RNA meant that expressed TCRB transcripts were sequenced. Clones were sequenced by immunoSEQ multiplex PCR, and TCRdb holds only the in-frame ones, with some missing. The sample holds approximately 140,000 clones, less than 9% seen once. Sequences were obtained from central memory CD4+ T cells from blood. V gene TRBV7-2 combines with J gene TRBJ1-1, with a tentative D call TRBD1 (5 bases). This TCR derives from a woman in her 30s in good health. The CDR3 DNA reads TGTGCCAGCAGCCTGAACGCAGGGCGTGAGGCTTTCTTT. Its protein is CASSLNAGREAFF.